The T cell receptor (beta chain) under discussion was sequenced for a study of T cell repertoires in cytomegalovirus infection. Looking at the study overall: Both recently identified HLA-C-restricted and well-studied HLA-B-restricted CMV epitopes were used in the study. Findings and limits, study-wide: Predominance within the ex vivo response was attributable to HLA-C-restricted CMV-specific TCR beta clonotypes.

Regarding this clonotype: Its target is unknown.

TCRdb processed the reads anew with MiXCR; each CDR3 protein has one entry. The data hold about 360,000 distinct CDR3 sequences, with approximately 35% observed a single time. There are 14 residues in the CDR3. V lost 4 bases to trimming and J lost 7 bases; unmatched junction nucleotides: 7. Germline V gene data show CDR1 as LNHDA and CDR2 as SQIVND (reference sequence). The sequencing used cultured PBMCs, collected from culture after CMV antigen stimulation. The receptor comes from a human donor in good health (CMV status not recorded). Some clones in this sample may be carry-over from other donors' samples. V usage is TRBV19 and J usage is TRBJ2-1, with 7 positions matching TRBD2. The CDR3 protein is CASSSGSTRNEQFF. For the CDR3, the DNA is TGTGCCAGTAGTAGCGGGAGCACCAGGAATGAGCAGTTCTTC. The full variable domain, its missing parts supplied by reference TRBV19 and TRBJ2-1, is DGGITQSPKYLFRKEGQNVTLSCEQNLNHDAMYWYRQDPGQGLRLIYYSQIVNDFQKGDIAEGYSVSREKKESFPLTVTSAQKNPTAFYLCASSSGSTRNEQFFGPGTRLTVL.